The 6 T cell receptor beta chains given below trace back to one sample, sequenced in a study of blood T cells in healthy people across ages. It was with a sample-barcoded 5' primer and a J-beta primer mix that a second PCR of roughly 7 to 12 cycles was run. MiXCR, applied by TCRdb to the 5' RACE reads, yields one record per CDR3 protein. The repertoire holds 1,500,000 or so distinct CDR3 sequences, with 35% to 45% as singletons. Sample: blood. Every receptor here comes from a young woman in good health.

The chain couples TRBV29-1 to TRBJ2-7; D is uncertain. The CDR3 is made up of 13 amino acids. Deletions cut 1 base from V and 3 bases from J, with 10 bases between. Per the germline V gene, CDR1 is SQVTM and CDR2 is ANQGSEA. CDR3 coding DNA: TGCAGCGTTGAAGTCGGTTCGCTCTACGAGCAGTACTTC. Its translation: CSVEVGSLYEQYF.

The genes are TRBV12-3 or TRBV12-4 and TRBJ2-3, with 8 bases fitting TRBD1. The CDR3 covers 16 residues. J was trimmed by 4 bases and V by 2 bases; bases with no gene match: 8. CDR3 in amino acids: CASSLIMTGDPDTQYF. The DNA for the CDR3 is TGTGCCAGCAGTTTAATAATGACAGGGGACCCAGATACGCAGTATTTT.

This clonotype turned up a few times. The genes are TRBV9 and TRBJ2-7; no firm D call. The CDR3 runs 15 residues. The germline V gene has CDR1 SGDLS and CDR2 YYNGEE. V was cut by 0 bases and J by 0 bases, with 10 bases left in between. The CDR3 region has the DNA TGTGCCAGCAGCGTAGACGCTCCGTCCTCCTACGAGCAGTACTTC. This encodes CASSVDAPSSYEQYF.

The V gene is TRBV20-1, the J gene TRBJ2-4, with D hard to call. V was cut by 5 bases and J by 9 bases, with 17 bases left in between. This CDR3 has 13 amino acids. The V gene's germline CDR1 is DFQATT and CDR2 SNEGSKA (reference sequence). This CDR3 is CSAGPHRGGIQYF. The CDR3, as DNA: TGCAGTGCTGGCCCCCATCGTGGTGGCATTCAGTACTTC.

A single count supports this clonotype. This rearrangement joins TRBV28 to TRBJ1-4, with TRBD1 matching over 8 bases. Germline CDR1 MDHEN, CDR2 SYDVKM. The CDR3 has 15 amino acids. Trimming removed 4 bases from V and 7 bases from J; junction bases left unmatched: 8. CDR3 in amino acids: CASSSTGGGSEKLFF. The CDR3 nucleotides read TGTGCCAGCAGTTCTACAGGGGGTGGAAGTGAAAAACTGTTTTTT. Full variable domain (missing parts from reference TRBV28 and TRBJ1-4): DVKVTQSSRYLVKRTGEKVFLECVQDMDHENMFWYRQDPGLGLRLIYFSYDVKMKEKGDIPEGYSVSREKKERFSLILESASTNQTSMYLCASSSTGGGSEKLFFGSGTQLSVL.

This chain connects TRBV5-1 to TRBJ2-2; D tentatively reads TRBD1 or TRBD2 (5 bases each). Between the trimmed V and J ends, which lost 8 bases and 4 bases, there was a span of 18 bases. The CDR3 contains 15 residues. CDR1 and CDR2 (germline): SGHRS, YFSETQ. This chain's CDR3 is CASRGIGVPTGELFF. The CDR3 coding sequence is TGCGCCAGTAGAGGGATAGGGGTCCCCACCGGGGAGCTGTTTTTT.